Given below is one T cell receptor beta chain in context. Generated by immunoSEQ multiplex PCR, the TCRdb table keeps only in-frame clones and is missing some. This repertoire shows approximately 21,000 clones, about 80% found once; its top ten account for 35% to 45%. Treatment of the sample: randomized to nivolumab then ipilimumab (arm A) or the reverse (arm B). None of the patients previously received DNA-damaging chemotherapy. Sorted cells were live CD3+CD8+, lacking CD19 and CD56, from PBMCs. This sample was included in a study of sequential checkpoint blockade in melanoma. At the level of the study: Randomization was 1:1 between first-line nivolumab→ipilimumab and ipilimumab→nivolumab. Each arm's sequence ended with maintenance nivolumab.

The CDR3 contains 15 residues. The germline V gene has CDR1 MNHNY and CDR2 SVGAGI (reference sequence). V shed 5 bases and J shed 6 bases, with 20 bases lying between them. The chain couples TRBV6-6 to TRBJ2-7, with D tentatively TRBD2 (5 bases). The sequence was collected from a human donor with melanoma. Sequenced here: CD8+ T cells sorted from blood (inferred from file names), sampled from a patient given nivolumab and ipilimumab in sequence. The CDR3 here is CASSDWSGGMGEQYF. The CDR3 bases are TGTGCCAGCAGTGACTGGAGCGGCGGAATGGGCGAGCAGTACTTC.